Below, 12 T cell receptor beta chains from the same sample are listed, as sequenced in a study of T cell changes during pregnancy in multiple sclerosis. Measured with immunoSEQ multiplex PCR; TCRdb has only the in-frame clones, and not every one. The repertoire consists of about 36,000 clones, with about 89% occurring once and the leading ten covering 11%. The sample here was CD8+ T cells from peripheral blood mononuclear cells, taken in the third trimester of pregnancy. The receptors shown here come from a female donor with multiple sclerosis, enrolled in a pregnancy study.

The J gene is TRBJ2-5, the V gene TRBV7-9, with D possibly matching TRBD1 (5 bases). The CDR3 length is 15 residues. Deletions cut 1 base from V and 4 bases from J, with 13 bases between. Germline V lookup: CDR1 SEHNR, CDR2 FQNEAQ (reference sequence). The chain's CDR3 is CASSLDSGSLETQYF. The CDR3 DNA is TGTGCCAGCAGCTTAGATTCAGGGTCGCTAGAGACCCAGTACTTC.

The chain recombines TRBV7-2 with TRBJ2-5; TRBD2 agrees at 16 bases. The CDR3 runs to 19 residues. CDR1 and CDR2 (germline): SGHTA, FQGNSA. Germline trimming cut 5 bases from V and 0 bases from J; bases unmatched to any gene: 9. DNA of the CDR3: TGTGCCAGCAGCCCAGGGGGGACTAGCGGGGGGGCGAACCAAGAGACCCAGTACTTC. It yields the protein CASSPGGTSGGANQETQYF.

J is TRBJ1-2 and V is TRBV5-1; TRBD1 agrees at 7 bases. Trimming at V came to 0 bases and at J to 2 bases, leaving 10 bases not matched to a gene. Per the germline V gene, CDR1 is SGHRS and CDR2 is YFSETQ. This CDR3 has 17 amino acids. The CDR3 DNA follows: TGCGCCAGCAGCTTGGTTGCAGGGGGGAAATCGAACTATGGCTACACCTTC. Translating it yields CASSLVAGGKSNYGYTF.

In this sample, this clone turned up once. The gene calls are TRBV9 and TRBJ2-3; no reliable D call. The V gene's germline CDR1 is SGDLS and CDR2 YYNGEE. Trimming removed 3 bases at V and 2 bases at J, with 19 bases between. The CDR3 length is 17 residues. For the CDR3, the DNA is TGTGCCAGCAGCGCCCGGAGAGACGCGTCCTCCACAGATACGCAGTATTTT. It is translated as CASSARRDASSTDTQYF.

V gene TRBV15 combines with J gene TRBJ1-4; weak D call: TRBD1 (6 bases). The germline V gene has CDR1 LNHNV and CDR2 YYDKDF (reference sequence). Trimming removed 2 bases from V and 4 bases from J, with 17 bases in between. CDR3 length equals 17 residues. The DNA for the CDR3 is TGTGCCACCAGCAGACGTTACAGGGAAGGGGATAATGAAAAACTGTTTTTT. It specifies CATSRRYREGDNEKLFF.

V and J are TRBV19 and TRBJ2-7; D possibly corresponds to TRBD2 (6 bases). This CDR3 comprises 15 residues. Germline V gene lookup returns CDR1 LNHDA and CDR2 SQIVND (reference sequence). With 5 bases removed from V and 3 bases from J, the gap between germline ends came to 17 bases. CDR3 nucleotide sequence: TGTGCCAGTAGTGACGCCGGGGGTACGTTCTACGAGCAGTACTTC. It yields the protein CASSDAGGTFYEQYF.

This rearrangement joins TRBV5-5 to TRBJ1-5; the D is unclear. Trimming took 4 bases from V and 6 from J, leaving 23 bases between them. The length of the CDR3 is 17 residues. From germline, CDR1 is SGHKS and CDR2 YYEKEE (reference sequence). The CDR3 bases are TGTGCCAGCAGCCCCCAAGACCGAGGATACGCCCCTCAGCCCCAGCATTTT. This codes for CASSPQDRGYAPQPQHF.

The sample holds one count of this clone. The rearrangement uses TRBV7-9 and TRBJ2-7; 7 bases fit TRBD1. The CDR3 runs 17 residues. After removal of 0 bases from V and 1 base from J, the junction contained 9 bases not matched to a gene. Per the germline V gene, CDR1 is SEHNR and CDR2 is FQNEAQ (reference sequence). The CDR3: CASSLAGTVAPSYEQYF. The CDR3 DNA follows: TGTGCCAGCAGCTTAGCCGGGACAGTGGCGCCTTCCTACGAGCAGTACTTC.

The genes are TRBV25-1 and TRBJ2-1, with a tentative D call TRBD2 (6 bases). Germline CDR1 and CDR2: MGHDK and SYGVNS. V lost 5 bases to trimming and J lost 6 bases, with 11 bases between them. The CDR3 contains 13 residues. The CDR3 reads CASSLTSPNEQFF. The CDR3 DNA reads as TGTGCCAGCAGTCTGACTAGTCCCAATGAGCAGTTCTTC.

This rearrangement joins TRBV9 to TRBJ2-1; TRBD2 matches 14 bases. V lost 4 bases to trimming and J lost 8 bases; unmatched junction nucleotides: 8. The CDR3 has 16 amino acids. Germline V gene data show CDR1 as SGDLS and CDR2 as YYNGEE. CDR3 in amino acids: CASSSLAGLAGDEQFF. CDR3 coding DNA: TGTGCCAGCAGCTCCCTAGCGGGACTAGCGGGGGATGAGCAGTTCTTC.

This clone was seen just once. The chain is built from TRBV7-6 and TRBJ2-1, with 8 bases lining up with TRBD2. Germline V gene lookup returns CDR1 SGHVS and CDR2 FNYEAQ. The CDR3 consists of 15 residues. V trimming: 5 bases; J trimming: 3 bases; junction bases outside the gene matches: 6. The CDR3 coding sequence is TGTGCCAGCAGCGACGACCTAGCGGGCTACAATGAGCAGTTCTTC. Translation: CASSDDLAGYNEQFF.

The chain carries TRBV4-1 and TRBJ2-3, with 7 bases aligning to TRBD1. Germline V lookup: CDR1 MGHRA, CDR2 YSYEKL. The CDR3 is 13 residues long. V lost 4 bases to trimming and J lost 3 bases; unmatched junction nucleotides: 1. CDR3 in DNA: TGCGCCAGCAGCCCGACAGGGACAGATACGCAGTATTTT. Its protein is CASSPTGTDTQYF.